Given below is one T cell receptor beta chain in context. The target antigen is unknown. The data derive from a study of T cell clones after liver transplantation. Study context: TCRbeta sequencing after a pre-transplant mixed lymphocyte reaction identified graft-donor-reactive clones, later tracked in post-transplant blood. Standard immunosuppression, with no induction, continued until 12-24 months after transplant. Study-wide results and caveats: A significant post-transplant drop in circulating graft-donor-reactive CD4 TCRbeta sequences occurred in most of the 8 subjects. A larger donor-reactive than third-party decline suggested partial antigen-specific deletion.

TCRdb's table, derived via immunoSEQ multiplex PCR, lists solely in-frame clones and lacks some. Among tens of thousands of clones listed, 60% to 75% were seen once. Germline CDR1 reads SNHLY; CDR2 reads FYNNEI. Trimming left V 7 bases short and J 2 bases short, with 3 bases between. The CDR3 consists of 11 residues. V gene TRBV2 combines with J gene TRBJ1-3; no clear D. This TCR was recovered from a human patient who received a liver transplant. Some T cells may arise from the graft donor. The sequenced sample was CD4+ T cells from blood, obtained at the 22-month timepoint. Written as DNA, the CDR3 is TGTGCCAGCACAGCTGGAAACACCATATATTTT. This codes for CASTAGNTIYF.